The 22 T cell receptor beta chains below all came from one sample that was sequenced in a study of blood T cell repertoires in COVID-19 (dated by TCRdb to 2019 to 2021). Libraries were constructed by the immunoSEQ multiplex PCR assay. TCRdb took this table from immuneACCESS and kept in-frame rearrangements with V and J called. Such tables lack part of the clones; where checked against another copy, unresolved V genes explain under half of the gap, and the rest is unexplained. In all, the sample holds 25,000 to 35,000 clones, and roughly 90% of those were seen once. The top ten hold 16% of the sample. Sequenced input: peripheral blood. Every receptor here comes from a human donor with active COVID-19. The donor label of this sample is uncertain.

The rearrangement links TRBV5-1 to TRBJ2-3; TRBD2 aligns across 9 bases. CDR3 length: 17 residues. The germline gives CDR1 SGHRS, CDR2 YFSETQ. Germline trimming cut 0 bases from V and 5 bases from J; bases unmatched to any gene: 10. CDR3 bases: TGCGCCAGCAGCTTGGGGTCCGGCGCGGGGGGGCAAGATACGCAGTATTTT. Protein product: CASSLGSGAGGQDTQYF.

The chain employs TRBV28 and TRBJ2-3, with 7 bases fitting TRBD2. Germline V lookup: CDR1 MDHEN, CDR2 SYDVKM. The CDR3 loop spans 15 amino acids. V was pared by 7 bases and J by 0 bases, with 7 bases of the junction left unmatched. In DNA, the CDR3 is TGTGCCAGCATGGGCGGGGGATTAAGCACAGATACGCAGTATTTT. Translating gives CASMGGGLSTDTQYF.

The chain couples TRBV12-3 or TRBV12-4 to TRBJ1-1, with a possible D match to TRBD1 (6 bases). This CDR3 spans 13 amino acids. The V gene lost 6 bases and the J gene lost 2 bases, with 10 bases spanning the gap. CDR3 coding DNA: TGTGCCAGCAGCTCAGGGGACAACACTGAAGCTTTCTTT. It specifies CASSSGDNTEAFF.

The CDR3 bases are TGTGCCAGCAGCCAACTCTACGAGCAGTACTTC. It is translated as CASSQLYEQYF. This sequence joins TRBV3-1 (or the pseudogene TRBV3-2) and TRBJ2-7; D is undetermined. The CDR3 consists of 11 residues. The germline V gene has CDR1 LGHDT and CDR2 YNNKEL (reference sequence). Trimming cost V 2 bases and J 3 bases, with 2 bases left between them.

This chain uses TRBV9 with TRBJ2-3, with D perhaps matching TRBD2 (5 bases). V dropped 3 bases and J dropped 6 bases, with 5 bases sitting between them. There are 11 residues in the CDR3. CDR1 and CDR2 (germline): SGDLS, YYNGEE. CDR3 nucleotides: TGTGCCAGCAGCGCGGGGGATACGCAGTATTTT. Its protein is CASSAGDTQYF.

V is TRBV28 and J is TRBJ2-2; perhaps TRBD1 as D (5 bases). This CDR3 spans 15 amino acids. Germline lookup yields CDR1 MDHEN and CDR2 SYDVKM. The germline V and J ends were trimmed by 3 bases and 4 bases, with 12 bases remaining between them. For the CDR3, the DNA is TGTGCCAGCAGTTTGGTCAGGACAACCACCGGGGAGCTGTTTTTT. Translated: CASSLVRTTTGELFF.

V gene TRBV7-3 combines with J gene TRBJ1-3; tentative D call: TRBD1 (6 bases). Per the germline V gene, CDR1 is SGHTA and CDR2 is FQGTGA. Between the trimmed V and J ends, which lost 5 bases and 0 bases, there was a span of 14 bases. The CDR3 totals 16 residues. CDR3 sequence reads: CASSHFPGASGNTIYF. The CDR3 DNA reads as TGTGCCAGCAGCCACTTCCCAGGGGCCTCTGGAAACACCATATATTTT.

CDR3 sequence reads: CARPGPECSGGYSNQPQHF. The CDR3 DNA follows: TGCGCCAGGCCAGGCCCGGAATGTTCAGGGGGCTATAGCAATCAGCCCCAGCATTTT. The chain joins TRBV10-1 to TRBJ1-5; 8 bases fit TRBD1. The CDR3 is 19 residues long. V lost 9 bases to trimming and J lost 0 bases; unmatched junction nucleotides: 19. From germline, CDR1 is WNHNN and CDR2 SYGVQD (reference sequence).

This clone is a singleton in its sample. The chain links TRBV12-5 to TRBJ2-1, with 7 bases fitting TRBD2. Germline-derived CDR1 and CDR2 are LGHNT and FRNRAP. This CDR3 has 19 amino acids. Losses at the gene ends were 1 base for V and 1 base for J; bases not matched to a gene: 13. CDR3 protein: CASGLGDGSLAVSYNEQFF. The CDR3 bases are TGTGCTAGTGGTTTGGGGGATGGCAGCCTAGCGGTATCCTACAATGAGCAGTTCTTC.

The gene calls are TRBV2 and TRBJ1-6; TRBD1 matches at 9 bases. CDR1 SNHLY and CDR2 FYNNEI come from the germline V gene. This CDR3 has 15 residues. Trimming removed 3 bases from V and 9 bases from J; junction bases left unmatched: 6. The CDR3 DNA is TGTGCCAGCAGTGATATCGGGACAGGGTTTTCACCCCTCCACTTT. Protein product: CASSDIGTGFSPLHF.

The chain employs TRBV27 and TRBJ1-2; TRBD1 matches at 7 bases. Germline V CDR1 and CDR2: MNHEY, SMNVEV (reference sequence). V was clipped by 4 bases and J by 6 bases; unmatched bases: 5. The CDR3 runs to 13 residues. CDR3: CASSYKGGDGYTF. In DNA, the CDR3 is TGTGCCAGCAGTTATAAAGGGGGCGATGGCTACACCTTC.

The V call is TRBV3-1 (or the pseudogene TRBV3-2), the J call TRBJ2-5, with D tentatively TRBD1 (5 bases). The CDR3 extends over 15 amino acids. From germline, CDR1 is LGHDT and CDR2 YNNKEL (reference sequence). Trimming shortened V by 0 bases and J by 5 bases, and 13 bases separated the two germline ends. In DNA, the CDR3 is TGTGCCAGCAGCCAAGATGAACGACAGTTGGAGACCCAGTACTTC. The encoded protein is CASSQDERQLETQYF.

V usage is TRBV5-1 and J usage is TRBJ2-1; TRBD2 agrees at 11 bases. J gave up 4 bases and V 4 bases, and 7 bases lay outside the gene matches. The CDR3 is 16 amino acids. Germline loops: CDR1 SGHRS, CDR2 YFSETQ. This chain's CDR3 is CASSGPSGGTYNEQFF. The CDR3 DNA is TGCGCCAGCAGCGGGCCTAGCGGGGGGACTTACAATGAGCAGTTCTTC. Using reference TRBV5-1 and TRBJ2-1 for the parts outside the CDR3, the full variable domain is KAGVTQTPRYLIKTRGQQVTLSCSPISGHRSVSWYQQTPGQGLQFLFEYFSETQRNKGNFPGRFSGRQFSNSRSEMNVSTLELGDSALYLCASSGPSGGTYNEQFFGPGTRLTVL.

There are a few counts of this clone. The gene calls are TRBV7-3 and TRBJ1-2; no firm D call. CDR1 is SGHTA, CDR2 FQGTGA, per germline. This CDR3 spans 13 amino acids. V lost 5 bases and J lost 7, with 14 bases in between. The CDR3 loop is CASSRVAGFGYTF. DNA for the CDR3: TGTGCCAGCAGCCGCGTAGCGGGGTTTGGCTACACCTTC.

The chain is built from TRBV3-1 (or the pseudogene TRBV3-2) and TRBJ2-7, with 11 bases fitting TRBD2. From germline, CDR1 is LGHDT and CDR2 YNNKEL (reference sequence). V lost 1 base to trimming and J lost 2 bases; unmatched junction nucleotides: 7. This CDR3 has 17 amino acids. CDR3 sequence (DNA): TGTGCCAGCAGCCAAGGGGCTAGCGGGAGGTTCCCCTACGAGCAGTACTTC. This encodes CASSQGASGRFPYEQYF.

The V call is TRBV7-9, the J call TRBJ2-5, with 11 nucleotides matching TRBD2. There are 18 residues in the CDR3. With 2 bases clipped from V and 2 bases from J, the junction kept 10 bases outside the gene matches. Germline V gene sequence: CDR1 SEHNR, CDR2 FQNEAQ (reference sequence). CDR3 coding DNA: TGTGCCAGCAGCTTAAATCTGCCCCTAGCGGGAGGACAAGAGACCCAGTACTTC. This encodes CASSLNLPLAGGQETQYF.

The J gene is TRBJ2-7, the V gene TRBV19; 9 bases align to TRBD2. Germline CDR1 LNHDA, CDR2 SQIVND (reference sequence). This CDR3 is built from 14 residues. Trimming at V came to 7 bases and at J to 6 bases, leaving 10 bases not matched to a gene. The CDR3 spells CASTPSSGSSEQYF. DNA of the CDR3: TGTGCCAGTACCCCGAGTAGCGGGAGTTCCGAGCAGTACTTC.

CDR3 region: CASEDRDNSPLHF. The CDR3 region has the DNA TGTGCCAGCGAGGACAGGGATAATTCACCCCTCCACTTT. This chain connects TRBV6-6 to TRBJ1-6; 8 nucleotides agree with TRBD1. The CDR3 is made up of 13 amino acids. Germline CDR1 is MNHNY and CDR2 is SVGAGI (reference sequence). With 8 bases clipped from V and 5 bases from J, the junction kept 2 bases outside the gene matches.

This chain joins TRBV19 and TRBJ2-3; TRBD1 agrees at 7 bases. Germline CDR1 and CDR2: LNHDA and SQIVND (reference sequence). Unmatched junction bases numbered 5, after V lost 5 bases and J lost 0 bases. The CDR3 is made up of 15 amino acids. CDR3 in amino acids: CASSARTGSTDTQYF. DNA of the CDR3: TGTGCCAGTAGTGCCAGGACAGGTAGCACAGATACGCAGTATTTT.

CDR3 DNA sequence: TGTGCCAGCAGTTCGCAACGGGACAGGGCCGGGGCCAACGTCCTGACTTTC. This translates into CASSSQRDRAGANVLTF. This chain uses TRBV28 with TRBJ2-6, with 9 bases identical to TRBD1. Germline CDR1 reads MDHEN; CDR2 reads SYDVKM. After removal of 4 bases from V and 4 bases from J, the junction contained 8 bases not matched to a gene. The CDR3 length is 17 residues. The variable domain in full, with the rest retrieved from reference TRBV28 and TRBJ2-6, is DVKVTQSSRYLVKRTGEKVFLECVQDMDHENMFWYRQDPGLGLRLIYFSYDVKMKEKGDIPEGYSVSREKKERFSLILESASTNQTSMYLCASSSQRDRAGANVLTFGAGSRLTVL.

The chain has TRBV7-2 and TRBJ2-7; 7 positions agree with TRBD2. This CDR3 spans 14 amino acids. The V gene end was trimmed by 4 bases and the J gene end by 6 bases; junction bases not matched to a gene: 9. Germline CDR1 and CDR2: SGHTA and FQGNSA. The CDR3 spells CASSWLREVCEQYF. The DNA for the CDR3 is TGTGCCAGCAGCTGGCTTCGGGAGGTTTGCGAGCAGTACTTC.

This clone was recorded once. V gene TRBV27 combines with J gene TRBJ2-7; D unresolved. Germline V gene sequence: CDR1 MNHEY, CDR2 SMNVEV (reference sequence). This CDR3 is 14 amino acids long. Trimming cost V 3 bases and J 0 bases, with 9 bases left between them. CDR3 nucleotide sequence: TGTGCCAGCAGTTTTTTGTTATCCTCCTACGAGCAGTACTTC. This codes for CASSFLLSSYEQYF.